This TCR beta chain was identified in a study of cytomegalovirus exposure and HLA in healthy donors. The assay was immunoSEQ multiplex PCR, and TCRdb's table has in-frame clones only and misses some. The sample has around 180,000 clones, 86% seen once. V was clipped by 5 bases and J by 3 bases; unmatched bases: 4. The CDR3 length is 13 residues. The V gene's germline CDR1 is SEHNR and CDR2 FQNEAQ (reference sequence). This clone was observed a handful of times. What was sequenced was PBMCs. This chain uses TRBV7-9 with TRBJ2-7, with 7 bases fitting TRBD1. The receptor was derived from a woman under 30 in good health and CMV-seronegative. The CDR3 is CASSVGQIYEQYF. Written as DNA, the CDR3 is TGTGCCAGCAGCGTGGGACAGATCTACGAGCAGTACTTC. Together with reference TRBV7-9 and TRBJ2-7, the CDR3 gives the full variable domain: DTGVSQNPRHKITKRGQNVTFRCDPISEHNRLYWYRQTLGQGPEFLTYFQNEAQLEKSRLLSDRFSAERPKGSFSTLEIQRTEQGDSAMYLCASSVGQIYEQYFGPGTRLTVT.